What follows describes a single TCR beta chain. What it recognizes is unknown. The PCR was carried out with 60 Vbeta primers and 13 Jbeta primers. Clones were sequenced by immunoSEQ multiplex PCR, and TCRdb holds only the in-frame ones, with some missing. This sample's table has more than 100,000 clones. This record belongs to a study of cytomegalovirus exposure and HLA in healthy donors. Study conclusions and caveats: The availability of immune exposure information extended only to CMV serostatus. Cytomegalovirus-associated status was assigned to approximately 160 TCR beta chains. With DRB1 most and HLA-C fewest, TCR association rates differed between HLA loci in a later analysis.

The germline gives CDR1 WSHSY, CDR2 SAAADI. V shed 5 bases, J shed 4 bases, and the junction held 6 bases outside the gene matches. This CDR3 contains 14 residues. Material for sequencing was PBMCs. This sequence joins TRBV10-2 and TRBJ2-7; 9 bases line up with TRBD1. This TCR was sampled from a man aged 40-49 years in good health and CMV-seronegative. CDR3 protein: CASSPGQGLYEQYF. DNA for the CDR3: TGCGCCAGCAGTCCGGGACAGGGCTTATACGAGCAGTACTTC.